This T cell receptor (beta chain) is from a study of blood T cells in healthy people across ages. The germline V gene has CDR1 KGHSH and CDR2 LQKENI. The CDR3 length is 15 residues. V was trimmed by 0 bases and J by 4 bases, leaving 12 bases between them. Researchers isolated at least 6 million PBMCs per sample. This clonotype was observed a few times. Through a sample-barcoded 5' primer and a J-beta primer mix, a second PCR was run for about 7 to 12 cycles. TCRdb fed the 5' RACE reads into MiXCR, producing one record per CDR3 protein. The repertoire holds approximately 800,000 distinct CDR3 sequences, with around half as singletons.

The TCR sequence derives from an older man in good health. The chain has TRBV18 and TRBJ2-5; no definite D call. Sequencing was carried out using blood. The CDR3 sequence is CASSPPSFPRETQYF. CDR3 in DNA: TGTGCCAGCTCACCACCCTCCTTTCCCAGAGAGACCCAGTACTTC.